This is a list of T cell receptor beta chains from one sample in a study of T cell responses to AZD1222 COVID-19 vaccine. Some clones are missing from TCRdb's copy, which holds only in-frame ones; the method was immunoSEQ multiplex PCR. The table records fewer than 120,000 clones, just under 95% of them present only once. The sample consisted of peripheral blood, taken 28 days after the second AZD1222 dose. The receptors were gathered from an adult who received the AZD1222 COVID-19 vaccine. Both conserved end residues are part of each CDR3. D genes are given only for firm matches. The size of a clone is reported for some rows only, either as once, few or many, or as a class for expanded clones.

>TRBV30|TRBJ1-6|.|.
CAWSVPGASPLHF
TGTGCCTGGAGTGTACCTGGGGCGTCACCCCTCCACTTT
>TRBV2|TRBJ1-1|once|.
CASRQGGEAFF
TGTGCCAGCAGACAGGGCGGTGAAGCTTTCTTT
>TRBV10-3|TRBJ2-7|.|.
CAISPTGPAHEQYF
TGTGCCATCAGTCCCACAGGGCCGGCCCACGAGCAGTACTTC
>TRBV19|TRBJ2-7|.|.
CASRGDNSYEQYF
TGTGCCAGTAGGGGGGACAACTCCTACGAGCAGTACTTC
>TRBV7-2|TRBJ2-3|.|TRBD2
CASSFRVGGLASDTQYF
TGTGCCAGCAGCTTCCGGGTTGGGGGACTAGCATCAGATACGCAGTATTTT
>TRBV6-2/TRBV6-3|TRBJ1-1|.|TRBD1
CASSYSFVTGAMNTEAFF
TGTGCCAGCAGTTACTCCTTTGTGACAGGGGCCATGAACACTGAAGCTTTCTTT
>TRBV30|TRBJ2-3|.|.
CAWNLDTRTDTQYF
TGTGCCTGGAATTTGGACACTCGCACAGATACGCAGTATTTT
>TRBV10-3|TRBJ1-1|once|.
CAINGLFGGTEAFF
TGTGCCATCAACGGGTTATTTGGCGGCACTGAAGCTTTCTTT
>TRBV3-1/TRBV3-2|TRBJ1-2|.|.
CASSQVVGASYGYTF
TGTGCCAGCAGCCAAGTTGTGGGGGCCTCCTATGGCTACACCTTC
>TRBV19|TRBJ2-2|.|.
CASNPFQAGELFF
TGTGCCAGTAACCCCTTCCAGGCAGGGGAGCTGTTTTTT
>TRBV30|TRBJ1-5|once|.
CAWSGGSNQPQHF
TGTGCCTGGAGCGGAGGGTCCAATCAGCCCCAGCATTTT
>TRBV11-2|TRBJ1-4|.|.
CASSFRDEKLFF
TGTGCCAGCAGCTTCAGGGACGAAAAACTGTTTTTT
>TRBV5-1|TRBJ1-5|.|.
CASSLTGAPDQPQHF
TGCGCCAGCAGCCTCACGGGGGCGCCGGATCAGCCCCAGCATTTT
>TRBV3-1/TRBV3-2|TRBJ2-7|.|TRBD1
CASSQVGQGPRGEQYF
TGTGCCAGCAGCCAAGTCGGGCAGGGGCCCAGGGGGGAGCAGTACTTC
>TRBV10-3|TRBJ1-6|.|.
CAISELGGAGSPLHF
TGTGCCATCAGTGAGTTGGGGGGCGCCGGATCACCCCTCCACTTT
>TRBV10-1|TRBJ2-5|.|TRBD2
CASSAYSGIAKETQYF
TGCGCCAGCAGTGCCTACAGCGGGATAGCCAAAGAGACCCAGTACTTC
>TRBV27|TRBJ2-3|.|.
CASSFTGSDTQYF
TGTGCCAGCAGTTTCACGGGATCAGATACGCAGTATTTT
>TRBV19|TRBJ2-6|.|.
CASSISGAGANVLTF
TGTGCCAGTAGTATTTCAGGGGCTGGGGCCAACGTCCTGACTTTC
>TRBV7-3|TRBJ2-1|.|.
CASSLTVGSLEQFF
TGTGCCAGCAGCTTAACAGTTGGTAGTTTAGAGCAGTTCTTC
>TRBV19|TRBJ2-1|.|TRBD1
CASSIGQGTYNEQFF
TGTGCCAGTAGTATAGGACAGGGGACCTACAATGAGCAGTTCTTC
>TRBV5-1|TRBJ2-1|.|.
CASSLAQGHEQFF
TGCGCCAGCAGCTTGGCGCAGGGGCATGAGCAGTTCTTC
>TRBV12-5|TRBJ2-3|.|.
CASGIQSLGIDTQYF
TGTGCTAGTGGTATACAAAGCCTCGGCATAGATACGCAGTATTTT
>TRBV13|TRBJ2-7|.|TRBD1
CASSSDRAYEQYF
TGTGCCAGCAGCTCTGACAGGGCCTACGAGCAGTACTTC
>TRBV11-2|TRBJ1-1|.|.
CASSLGGRLSAMNTEAFF
TGTGCCAGCAGCTTAGGAGGGCGATTGTCGGCTATGAACACTGAAGCTTTCTTT
>TRBV7-2|TRBJ1-1|once|TRBD1
CASSSRTGQLNTEAFF
TGTGCCAGCAGCTCCCGGACAGGGCAGCTGAACACTGAAGCTTTCTTT
>TRBV7-9|TRBJ2-7|.|.
CASSLGGSSSYEQYF
TGTGCCAGCAGCTTAGGTGGCAGCAGCTCCTACGAGCAGTACTTC
>TRBV10-2|TRBJ1-1|.|.
CASSEQGFTEAFF
TGCGCCAGCAGTGAGCAGGGGTTTACTGAAGCTTTCTTT
>TRBV18|TRBJ2-2|.|.
CASSPNPGQGELFF
TGTGCCAGCTCACCGAACCCGGGACAAGGGGAGCTGTTTTTT
>TRBV9|TRBJ2-7|.|TRBD2
CASSVGTSGGYEQYF
TGTGCCAGCAGCGTAGGGACTAGCGGGGGTTACGAGCAGTACTTC
>TRBV12-3/TRBV12-4|TRBJ1-4|.|.
CASKLVGGEKLFF
TGTGCCAGCAAGCTGGTGGGGGGCGAAAAACTGTTTTTT
>TRBV3-1/TRBV3-2|TRBJ2-7|.|.
CASSQGQPLSYEQYF
TGTGCCAGCAGCCAAGGGCAGCCTCTCTCCTACGAGCAGTACTTC
>TRBV7-9|TRBJ1-1|.|.
CASSPAGRGILNTEAFF
TGTGCCAGCAGCCCGGCGGGACGAGGGATTTTGAACACTGAAGCTTTCTTT
>TRBV7-2|TRBJ2-5|.|TRBD2
CASSLPTSGVETQYF
TGTGCCAGCAGCTTACCGACTAGCGGGGTGGAGACCCAGTACTTC
>TRBV27|TRBJ1-1|.|.
CANSLSWDSAEAFF
TGTGCCAACAGTTTATCGTGGGATAGTGCTGAAGCTTTCTTT
>TRBV10-1|TRBJ2-4|.|TRBD1
CARRDRVRKNIQYF
TGCGCCAGGCGGGACAGGGTTCGCAAAAACATTCAGTACTTC
>TRBV24-1|TRBJ2-2|.|.
CATSDRPGLESGELFF
TGTGCCACCAGTGATAGACCGGGACTCGAATCCGGGGAGCTGTTTTTT
>TRBV6-5|TRBJ2-7|.|.
CASRRTRATYEQYF
TGTGCCAGCAGAAGGACACGAGCGACCTACGAGCAGTACTTC
>TRBV28|TRBJ2-1|.|TRBD1
CASRAQGFPYNEQFF
TGTGCCAGCAGGGCACAGGGGTTCCCCTACAATGAGCAGTTCTTC
>TRBV18|TRBJ1-2|.|TRBD1
CASSLDRGRGYTF
TGTGCCAGCTCACTTGACAGGGGTCGTGGCTACACCTTC
>TRBV20-1|TRBJ2-4|.|.
CSASDVAALAKNIQYF
TGCAGTGCTAGTGATGTCGCAGCCCTAGCCAAAAACATTCAGTACTTC
>TRBV18|TRBJ1-2|once|TRBD1
CASSYSRTGSLVYGYTF
TGTGCCAGCTCATACAGCAGGACAGGGTCACTAGTCTATGGCTACACCTTC
>TRBV7-9|TRBJ1-1|.|.
CASSLKGVRVTEAFF
TGTGCCAGCAGCTTAAAGGGGGTTCGGGTCACTGAAGCTTTCTTT
>TRBV7-2|TRBJ2-3|few|.
CASSWTGVGTDTQYF
TGTGCCAGCAGCTGGACGGGGGTAGGAACAGATACGCAGTATTTT
>TRBV5-1|TRBJ2-2|few|TRBD1
CASSWGTGDTGELFF
TGCGCCAGCAGCTGGGGGACAGGGGACACCGGGGAGCTGTTTTTT
>TRBV3-1/TRBV3-2|TRBJ2-3|.|TRBD2
CASSQDAGGLSDTQYF
TGTGCCAGCAGCCAAGATGCGGGGGGCCTCTCAGATACGCAGTATTTT
>TRBV10-3|TRBJ1-1|few|.
CAISRGEVEAFF
TGTGCCATCAGCCGCGGCGAGGTTGAAGCTTTCTTT
>TRBV5-1|TRBJ2-3|.|.
CASSKTGTSTDTQYF
TGCGCCAGCAGCAAGACCGGGACTAGCACAGATACGCAGTATTTT
>TRBV19|TRBJ1-2|.|.
CASKREQDYGYTF
TGTGCCAGTAAGAGGGAACAGGACTATGGCTACACCTTC
>TRBV7-3|TRBJ2-6|.|.
CASSRPTIPGAGANVLTF
TGTGCCAGCAGCCGACCGACTATCCCTGGGGCTGGGGCCAACGTCCTGACTTTC
>TRBV3-1/TRBV3-2|TRBJ1-4|.|TRBD1
CASSQDWTGANEKLFF
TGTGCCAGCAGCCAGGATTGGACAGGGGCTAATGAAAAACTGTTTTTT
>TRBV5-6|TRBJ1-6|once|.
CASSSRDRQSPLHF
TGTGCCAGCAGCAGCCGGGACCGCCAATCACCCCTCCACTTT